This record concerns one T cell receptor beta chain sequence. It has no known antigen specificity. It has no much larger one-base neighbor in the sample; base qualities were not kept. V is pruned by 4 bases and J by 2 bases, leaving 13 bases of the junction without a gene match. From cysteine to phenylalanine, the CDR3 is 18 amino acids long. Only CDR3 DNA is held: 54 bases, read in frame from base 1. CDR1 and CDR2, per the germline V gene, are ENHRY and SYGVKD. Sequencing was performed on an Illumina HiSeq 2500. Quantitative 5'-RACE with molecular barcodes was the method used to prepare the TCR beta libraries. In the original analysis: To identify disease-linked TCR variants, a new computational method was used, one built on a probabilistic model of VDJ rearrangement. The public sequencing data were trimmed at Q25 with fastp and processed into clonotypes with MiXCR by TCRdb, which kept only in-frame beta chains. Every distinct CDR3 protein forms one entry, paired with its most common genes and DNA. TCRdb's processing, not the study's, gives the V and J calls here. Present in this sample are some 270,000 distinct CDR3 sequences, about 30% of which were seen just once. Clones ranked in the top ten supply around 4% of the sample.

These data originate in a study of CD8 T cells in ankylosing spondylitis (dated 2017 in TCRdb). Broadly, across the study: To find TCR variants linked to disease, the study profiled T cell receptor beta repertoires in ankylosing spondylitis patients and healthy donors. Samples of peripheral blood were taken, and for ankylosing spondylitis patients, synovial fluid was collected as well. The whole study cohort included some 100 healthy donors and about two dozen ankylosing spondylitis patients. What the authors observed across the whole study: A TCR beta motif of several highly homologous amino acid variants appeared characteristic of blood from ankylosing spondylitis patients. According to the report, matched synovial fluid samples from ankylosing spondylitis patients were significantly enriched for the disease-linked clones. A CD8+ phenotype was shown by the disease-linked clones, which were found at relatively low frequencies in peripheral blood. Some of the motif variants had been reported before in the synovial fluid and blood of reactive arthritis patients, a finding that suggests common disease-initiation mechanisms.

This TCR derives from a male donor with ankylosing spondylitis or in good health (not recorded which). This chain joins TRBV10-3 to TRBJ2-3, with 9 bases matching TRBD2. The sequenced sample was blood, either unsorted or a sorted T cell fraction (not recorded which). The encoded CDR3 is CAISGPRGGLGYTDTQYF. The DNA is as follows: TGTGCCATCAGTGGTCCGCGGGGGGGCCTCGGCTACACAGATACGCAGTATTTT.